This T cell receptor beta chain was identified in a study of Tregs in tolerant kidney transplant recipients. As to this clone: Its antigen is not known.

In germline, CDR1 is SGDLS, CDR2 YYNGEE. The V end lost 3 bases, the J end lost 5 bases, and 17 bases lay between the germline ends. CDR3 length: 15 residues. Thawed PBMCs were FACS-sorted into unstimulated CD4+CD25+CD127- regulatory T cells, CD4+CD25- non-regulatory cells, CD4 and CD8 cells. General observations from the study: For some patients, primers changed over time, blocking nucleotide-level comparison.

TCRdb keeps only in-frame clones here, not all; method: immunoSEQ multiplex PCR. This sample carries 100,000 to 120,000 clones, almost 90% of them seen once, and the ten largest clones take just under 0.35%. The sequence was collected from a human donor who received a combined kidney and bone marrow transplant. The rearrangement joins TRBV9 to TRBJ2-5; weak D call: TRBD1 (6 bases). The specimen was CD4+ T cells from blood, collected before the transplant. CDR3 residues: CASSALGHPGETQYF. CDR3 DNA sequence: TGTGCCAGCAGCGCTTTGGGACACCCAGGGGAGACCCAGTACTTC.